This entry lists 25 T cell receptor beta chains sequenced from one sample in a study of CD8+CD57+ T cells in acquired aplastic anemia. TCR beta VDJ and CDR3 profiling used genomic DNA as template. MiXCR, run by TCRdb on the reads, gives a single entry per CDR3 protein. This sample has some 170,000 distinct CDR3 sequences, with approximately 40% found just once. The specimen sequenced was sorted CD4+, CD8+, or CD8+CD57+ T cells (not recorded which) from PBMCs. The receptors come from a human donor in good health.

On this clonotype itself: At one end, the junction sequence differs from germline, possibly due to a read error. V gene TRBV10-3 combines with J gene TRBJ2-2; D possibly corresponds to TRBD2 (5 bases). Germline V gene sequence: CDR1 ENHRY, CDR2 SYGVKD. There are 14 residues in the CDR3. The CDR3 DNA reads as TGTGCCATCAGTCCTCAGTCAGGCACCGGGGAGCCGTTTTTT. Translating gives CAISPQSGTGEPFF.

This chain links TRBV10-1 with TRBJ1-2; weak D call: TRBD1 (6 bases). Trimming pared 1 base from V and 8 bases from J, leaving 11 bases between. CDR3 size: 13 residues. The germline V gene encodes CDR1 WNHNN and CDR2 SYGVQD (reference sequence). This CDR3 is CASSEWGAVGYTF. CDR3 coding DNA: TGCGCCAGCAGTGAGTGGGGGGCCGTCGGCTACACCTTC.

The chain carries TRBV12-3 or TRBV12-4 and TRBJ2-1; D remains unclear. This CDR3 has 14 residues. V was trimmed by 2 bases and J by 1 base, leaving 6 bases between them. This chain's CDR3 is CASSLRLSYNEQFF. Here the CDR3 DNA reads TGTGCCAGCAGTTTACGACTGTCCTACAATGAGCAGTTCTTC.

The CDR3, as DNA: TGTGCCAGCAGCTCGACAGGGGTTAACTACGAGCAGTACTTC. It is translated as CASSSTGVNYEQYF. V gene TRBV7-2 combines with J gene TRBJ2-7; 8 nucleotides agree with TRBD1. The CDR3 sequence is 14 residues long. The germline gives CDR1 SGHTA, CDR2 FQGNSA. The J segment lost 3 bases and the V segment lost 4 bases, leaving 5 bases of the junction unmatched.

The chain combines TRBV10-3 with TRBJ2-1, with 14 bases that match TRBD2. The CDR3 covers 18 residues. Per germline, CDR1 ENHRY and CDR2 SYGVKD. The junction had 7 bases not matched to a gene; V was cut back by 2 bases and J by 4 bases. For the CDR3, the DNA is TGTGCCATCAGTGAGCATGGGACTAGCGGGGGTCTATACAATGAGCAGTTCTTC. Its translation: CAISEHGTSGGLYNEQFF.

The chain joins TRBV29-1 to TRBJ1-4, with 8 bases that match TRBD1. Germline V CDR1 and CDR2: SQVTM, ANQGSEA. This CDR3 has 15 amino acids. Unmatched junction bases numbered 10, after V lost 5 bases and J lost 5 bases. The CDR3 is CSVYSRTGRNEKLFF. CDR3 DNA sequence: TGCAGCGTTTATTCAAGGACAGGGCGGAATGAAAAACTGTTTTTT.

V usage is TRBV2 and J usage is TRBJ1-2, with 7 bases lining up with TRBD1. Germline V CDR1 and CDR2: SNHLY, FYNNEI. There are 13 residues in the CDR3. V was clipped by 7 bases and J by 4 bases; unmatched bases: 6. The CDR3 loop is CASKRTGIYGYTF. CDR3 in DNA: TGTGCCAGCAAAAGGACAGGAATCTATGGCTACACCTTC.

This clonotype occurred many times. CDR3 nucleotides: TGTGCCAGCAGCTTAGGCGGACTATTTAGGGATGAGCAGTTCTTC. This translates into CASSLGGLFRDEQFF. The rearrangement uses TRBV7-6 and TRBJ2-1, with D perhaps TRBD2 (6 bases). The V end was cut by 1 base, the J end by 8 bases, with 15 bases between. Per germline, CDR1 SGHVS and CDR2 FNYEAQ. The CDR3 runs 15 residues.

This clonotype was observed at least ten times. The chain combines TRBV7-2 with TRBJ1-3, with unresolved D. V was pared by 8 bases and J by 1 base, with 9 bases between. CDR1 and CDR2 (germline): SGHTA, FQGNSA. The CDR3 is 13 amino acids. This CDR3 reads CASGRPSGNTIYF. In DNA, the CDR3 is TGTGCCAGCGGGAGGCCTTCTGGAAACACCATATATTTT.

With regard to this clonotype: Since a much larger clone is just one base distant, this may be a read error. The CDR3: CASSQDERSEQFF. In DNA, the CDR3 is TGTGCCAGCAGCCAAGACGAGCGATCGGAGCAGTTCTTC. This rearrangement joins TRBV14 to TRBJ2-1; D is unresolved. This CDR3 is built from 13 residues. Germline V gene data show CDR1 as SGHDN and CDR2 as FVKESK. Trimming pared 0 bases from V and 10 bases from J, leaving 10 bases between.

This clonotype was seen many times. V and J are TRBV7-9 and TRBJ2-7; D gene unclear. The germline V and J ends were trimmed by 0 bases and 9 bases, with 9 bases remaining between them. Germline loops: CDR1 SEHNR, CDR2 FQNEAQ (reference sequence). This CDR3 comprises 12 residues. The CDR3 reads CASSLAAYRQYF. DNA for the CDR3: TGTGCCAGCAGCTTAGCGGCCTACAGGCAGTACTTC. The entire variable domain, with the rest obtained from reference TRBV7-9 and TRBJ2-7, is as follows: DTGVSQNPRHKITKRGQNVTFRCDPISEHNRLYWYRQTLGQGPEFLTYFQNEAQLEKSRLLSDRFSAERPKGSFSTLEIQRTEQGDSAMYLCASSLAAYRQYFGPGTRLTVT.

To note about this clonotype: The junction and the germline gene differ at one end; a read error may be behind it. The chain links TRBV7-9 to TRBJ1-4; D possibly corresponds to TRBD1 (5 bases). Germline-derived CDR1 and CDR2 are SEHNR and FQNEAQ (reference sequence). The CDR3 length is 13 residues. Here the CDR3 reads CASRPGDNDKLFF. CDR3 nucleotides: TGCGCCAGCAGACCGGGGGATAATGACAAACTGTTTTTT.

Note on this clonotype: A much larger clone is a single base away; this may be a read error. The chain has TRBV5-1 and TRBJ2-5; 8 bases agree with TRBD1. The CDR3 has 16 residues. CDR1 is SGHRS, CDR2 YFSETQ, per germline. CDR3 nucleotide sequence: TGCGCCGGCAGCTTGGCCCAGGGGGCCCACCAAGAGACCCAGTACTTC. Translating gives CAGSLAQGAHQETQYF.

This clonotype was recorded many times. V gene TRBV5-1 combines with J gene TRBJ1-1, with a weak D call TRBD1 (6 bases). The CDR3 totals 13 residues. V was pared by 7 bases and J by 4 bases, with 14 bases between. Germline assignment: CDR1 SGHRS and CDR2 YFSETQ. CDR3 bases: TGCGCCAGCTTAGGGGGGATAGGCACTGAAGCTTTCTTT. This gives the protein CASLGGIGTEAFF.

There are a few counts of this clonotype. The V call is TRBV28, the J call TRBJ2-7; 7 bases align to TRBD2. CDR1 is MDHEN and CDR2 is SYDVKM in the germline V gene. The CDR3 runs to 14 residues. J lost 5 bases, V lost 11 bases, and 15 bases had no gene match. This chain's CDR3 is CASSGAGSRHEQYF. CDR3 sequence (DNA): TGTGCCTCCAGCGGGGCAGGGAGTCGACACGAGCAGTACTTC.

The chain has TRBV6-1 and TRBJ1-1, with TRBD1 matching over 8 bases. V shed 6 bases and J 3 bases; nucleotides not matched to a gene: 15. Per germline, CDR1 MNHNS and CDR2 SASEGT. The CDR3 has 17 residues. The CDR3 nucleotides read TGTGCCAGCAGGTGGGCAGGGGGCGTTTTTGGGGACACTGAAGCTTTCTTT. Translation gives CASRWAGGVFGDTEAFF.

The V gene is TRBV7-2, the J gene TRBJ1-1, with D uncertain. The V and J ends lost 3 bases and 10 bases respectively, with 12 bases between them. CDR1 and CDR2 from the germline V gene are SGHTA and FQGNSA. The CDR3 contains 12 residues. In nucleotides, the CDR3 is TGTGCCAGCAGCTTCCCCCGGCTCGCAGCTTTCTTT. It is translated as CASSFPRLAAFF.

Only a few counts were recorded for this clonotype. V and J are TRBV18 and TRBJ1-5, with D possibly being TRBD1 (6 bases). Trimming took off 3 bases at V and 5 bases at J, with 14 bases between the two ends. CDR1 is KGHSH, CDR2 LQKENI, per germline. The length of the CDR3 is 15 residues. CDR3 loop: CASSPQVGGDQPQHF. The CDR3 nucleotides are TGTGCCAGCTCACCCCAGGTGGGGGGCGATCAGCCCCAGCATTTT.

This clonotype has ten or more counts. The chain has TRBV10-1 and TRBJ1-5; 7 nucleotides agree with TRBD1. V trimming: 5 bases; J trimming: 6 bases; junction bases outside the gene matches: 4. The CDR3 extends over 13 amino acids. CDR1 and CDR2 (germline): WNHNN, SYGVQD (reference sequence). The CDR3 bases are TGCGCCAGCAGTACAGGGGTGTCTCAGCCCCAGCATTTT. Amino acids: CASSTGVSQPQHF.

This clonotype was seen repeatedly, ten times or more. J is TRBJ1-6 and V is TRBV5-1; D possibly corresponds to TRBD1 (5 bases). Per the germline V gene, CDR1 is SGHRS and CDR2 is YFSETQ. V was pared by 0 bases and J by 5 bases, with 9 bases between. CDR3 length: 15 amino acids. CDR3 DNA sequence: TGCGCCAGCAGCTTGGACAGGCCGGATAATTCACCCCTCCACTTT. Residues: CASSLDRPDNSPLHF.

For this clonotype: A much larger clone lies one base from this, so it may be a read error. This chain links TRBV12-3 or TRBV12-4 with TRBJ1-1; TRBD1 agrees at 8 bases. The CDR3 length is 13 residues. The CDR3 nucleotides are TGTGCCAGCAGACGGACAGGGAACATTGAAGCTTTCTTT. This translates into CASRRTGNIEAFF.

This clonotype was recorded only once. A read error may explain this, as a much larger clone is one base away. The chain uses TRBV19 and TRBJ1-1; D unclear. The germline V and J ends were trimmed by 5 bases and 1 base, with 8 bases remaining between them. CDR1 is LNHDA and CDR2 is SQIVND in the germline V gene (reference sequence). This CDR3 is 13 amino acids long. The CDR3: CASSYTKNTEAFF. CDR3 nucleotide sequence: TGTGCCAGTAGTTACACCAAGAACACTGAAGCTTTCTTT.

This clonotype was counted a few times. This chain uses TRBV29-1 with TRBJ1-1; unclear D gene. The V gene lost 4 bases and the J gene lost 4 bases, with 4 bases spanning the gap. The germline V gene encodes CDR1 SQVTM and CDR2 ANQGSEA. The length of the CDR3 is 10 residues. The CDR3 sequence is CSVVGTEAFF. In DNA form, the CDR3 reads TGCAGCGTTGTGGGCACTGAAGCTTTCTTT.

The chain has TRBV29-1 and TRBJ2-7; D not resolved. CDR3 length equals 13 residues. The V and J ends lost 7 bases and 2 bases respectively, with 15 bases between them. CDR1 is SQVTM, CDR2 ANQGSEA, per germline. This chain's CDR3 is CSGRTVNPYEQYF. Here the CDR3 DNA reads TGCAGCGGACGGACGGTGAATCCCTACGAGCAGTACTTC.

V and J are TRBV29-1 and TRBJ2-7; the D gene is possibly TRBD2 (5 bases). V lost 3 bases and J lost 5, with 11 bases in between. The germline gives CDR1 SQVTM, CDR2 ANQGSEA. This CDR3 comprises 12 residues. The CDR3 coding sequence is TGCAGCGTTGATGAGGGTTATGACGAGCAGTACTTC. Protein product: CSVDEGYDEQYF.